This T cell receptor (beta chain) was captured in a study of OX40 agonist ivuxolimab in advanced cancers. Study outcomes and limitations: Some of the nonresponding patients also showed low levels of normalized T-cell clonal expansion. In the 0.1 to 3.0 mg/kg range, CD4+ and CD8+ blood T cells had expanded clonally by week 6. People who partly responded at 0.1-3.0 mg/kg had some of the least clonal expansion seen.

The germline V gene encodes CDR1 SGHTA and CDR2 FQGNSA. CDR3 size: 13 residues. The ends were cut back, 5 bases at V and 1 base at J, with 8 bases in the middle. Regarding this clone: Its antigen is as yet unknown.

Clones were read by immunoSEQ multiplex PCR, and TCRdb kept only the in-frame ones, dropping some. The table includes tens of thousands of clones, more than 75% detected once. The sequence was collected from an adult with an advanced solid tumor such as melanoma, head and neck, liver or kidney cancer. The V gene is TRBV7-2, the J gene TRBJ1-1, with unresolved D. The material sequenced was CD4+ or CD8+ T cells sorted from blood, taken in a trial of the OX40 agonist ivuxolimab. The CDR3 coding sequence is TGTGCCAGCAGCAACGGGCCGAACACTGAAGCTTTCTTT. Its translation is CASSNGPNTEAFF.